These 30 T cell receptor beta chains were sequenced from one sample in a study of blood T cell repertoires in COVID-19. Sequenced by immunoSEQ multiplex PCR; TCRdb stores in-frame clones only, minus some. The table lists roughly 55,000 clones, roughly 87% of them singletons, with about 2% in the top ten. The sample comprised peripheral blood. These receptors all stem from a woman between 55 and 75 years old with acute or convalescent COVID-19.

The chain recombines TRBV9 with TRBJ1-3; D unclear. Germline lookup yields CDR1 SGDLS and CDR2 YYNGEE. V was trimmed by 3 bases and J by 3 bases, leaving 13 bases between them. This CDR3 comprises 15 residues. CDR3 coding DNA: TGTGCCAGCAGCGATCGAGCCGGGAGTGGAAACACCATATATTTT. Protein product: CASSDRAGSGNTIYF.

J is TRBJ2-4 and V is TRBV5-6; tentative D call: TRBD1 (7 bases). CDR3 length: 14 residues. Per germline, CDR1 SGHDT and CDR2 YYEEEE. The ends were cut back, 7 bases at V and 6 bases at J, with 17 bases in the middle. The CDR3 region has the DNA TGTGCCAGCGGAAAAAGACAGGGAGGAAACATTCAGTACTTC. It encodes CASGKRQGGNIQYF.

The chain employs TRBV7-2 and TRBJ2-5, with 10 bases lining up with TRBD1. Unmatched junction bases numbered 5, after V lost 5 bases and J lost 5 bases. This CDR3 has 14 amino acids. Per germline, CDR1 SGHTA and CDR2 FQGNSA. CDR3 residues: CASSAGTGEETQYF. CDR3 bases: TGTGCCAGCAGCGCAGGGACAGGGGAGGAGACCCAGTACTTC.

The rearrangement uses TRBV6-5 and TRBJ2-1; the D gene is possibly TRBD1 (6 bases). The V gene lost 6 bases and the J gene lost 0 bases, with 12 bases spanning the gap. Germline CDR1 and CDR2: MNHEY and SVGAGI. The CDR3 sequence is 15 residues long. CDR3 sequence reads: CASSRQVNSYNEQFF. The DNA for the CDR3 is TGTGCCAGCAGCCGACAGGTAAACTCCTACAATGAGCAGTTCTTC.

The V and J genes are TRBV9 and TRBJ1-1, with D possibly matching TRBD1 (6 bases). Trimming left V 3 bases short and J 5 bases short, with 11 bases between. The CDR3 spans 13 residues. Germline V gene lookup returns CDR1 SGDLS and CDR2 YYNGEE. The CDR3 nucleotides read TGTGCCAGCAGCGACTACAGGGATACTGAAGCTTTCTTT. Protein: CASSDYRDTEAFF.

This clone was seen more than once but under ten times. The gene calls are TRBV12-3 or TRBV12-4 and TRBJ2-5; maybe TRBD1 (6 bases). The V gene lost 5 bases and the J gene lost 3 bases, with 10 bases spanning the gap. The CDR3 loop spans 13 amino acids. The CDR3 reads CASSLYREETQYF. The CDR3 coding sequence is TGTGCCAGCAGTCTATACAGGGAAGAGACCCAGTACTTC.

DNA of the CDR3: TGTGCCAGCAGCATTCGAACGGGAAGCACCGGTTCCTACGAGCAGTACTTC. This gives the protein CASSIRTGSTGSYEQYF. This rearrangement joins TRBV5-5 to TRBJ2-7; D perhaps matches TRBD2 (5 bases). The CDR3 loop spans 17 amino acids. Trimming shortened V by 4 bases and J by 1 base, and 21 bases separated the two germline ends. Germline V gene sequence: CDR1 SGHKS, CDR2 YYEKEE (reference sequence). Combining the CDR3 with reference TRBV5-5 and TRBJ2-7 gives the whole variable domain DAGVTQSPTHLIKTRGQQVTLRCSPISGHKSVSWYQQVLGQGPQFIFQYYEKEERGRGNFPDRFSARQFPNYSSELNVNALLLGDSALYLCASSIRTGSTGSYEQYFGPGTRLTVT.

V gene TRBV30 combines with J gene TRBJ1-4; D unresolved. The germline V gene has CDR1 GTSNPN and CDR2 SVGIG (reference sequence). CDR3 length: 17 amino acids. V lost 0 bases, J lost 0 bases, and 14 bases lay in between. The CDR3 here is CAWSVRGMGATNEKLFF. The CDR3 nucleotides are TGTGCCTGGAGTGTACGAGGGATGGGAGCAACTAATGAAAAACTGTTTTTT.

The chain is built from TRBV30 and TRBJ2-5, with D uncertain. Germline CDR1 is GTSNPN and CDR2 is SVGIG (reference sequence). The CDR3 covers 15 residues. Trimming pared 0 bases from V and 2 bases from J, leaving 13 bases between. CDR3 amino acids: CAWSVQTSNQETQYF. The DNA for the CDR3 is TGTGCCTGGAGTGTACAGACCTCTAATCAAGAGACCCAGTACTTC.

The rearrangement uses TRBV5-8 and TRBJ2-2, with 10 bases that match TRBD1. Germline assignment: CDR1 SGHTS and CDR2 YDEGEE. The length of the CDR3 is 14 residues. The V and J ends lost 4 bases and 6 bases, in that order; junction bases with no gene match: 3. CDR3 nucleotides: TGTGCCAGCAGCCTGGGACAGGGGTCCGGGGAGCTGTTTTTT. Protein product: CASSLGQGSGELFF.

The rearrangement joins TRBV6-6 to TRBJ2-7, with a possible D match to TRBD2 (5 bases). The V end was cut by 6 bases, the J end by 1 base, with 13 bases between. This CDR3 has 14 amino acids. CDR1 is MNHNY and CDR2 is SVGAGI in the germline V gene (reference sequence). CDR3 bases: TGTGCCAGCAGGTCGTCAACGGGGTCCTACGAGCAGTACTTC. Translated: CASRSSTGSYEQYF.

The sample holds a few counts of this clone. V is TRBV5-4 and J is TRBJ2-1, with D possibly being TRBD2 (7 bases). The CDR3 runs 17 residues. V was clipped by 3 bases and J by 4 bases, with 20 bases between them. CDR1 is SGHNT, CDR2 YYREEE, per germline (reference sequence). The CDR3 nucleotides are TGTGCCAGCAGCTCGTCACCCTCGGGGGGCATTTACAATGAGCAGTTCTTC. Protein product: CASSSSPSGGIYNEQFF.

V is TRBV18 and J is TRBJ1-1; TRBD1 aligns across 9 bases. J lost 5 bases, V lost 2 bases, and 12 bases had no gene match. Germline V gene data show CDR1 as KGHSH and CDR2 as LQKENI. The CDR3 length is 17 residues. The CDR3 spells CASSPRQGGHGRTEAFF. The CDR3 DNA is TGTGCCAGCTCACCAAGACAGGGGGGTCACGGTAGGACTGAAGCTTTCTTT.

This clone occurred once. The V and J genes are TRBV6-5 and TRBJ1-2, with D perhaps matching TRBD1 (6 bases). The CDR3 has 14 residues. CDR1 MNHEY and CDR2 SVGAGI come from the germline V gene. V lost 7 bases, J lost 8 bases, and 20 bases lay in between. As DNA, the CDR3 is TGTGCCAGCAAAATAGATACAGGGATAGGGGGCTACACCTTC. Its translation: CASKIDTGIGGYTF.

This sequence joins TRBV19 and TRBJ1-5, with 7 bases lining up with TRBD1. Per germline, CDR1 LNHDA and CDR2 SQIVND (reference sequence). The CDR3 spans 21 residues. Trimming took 11 bases from V and 0 from J; bases not matched to a gene: 28. The CDR3 here is CASKGAQGGVAWSVSNQPQHF. The CDR3 DNA follows: TGTGCCTCAAAAGGGGCCCAGGGGGGCGTCGCATGGTCGGTTAGCAATCAGCCCCAGCATTTT.

The J gene is TRBJ2-1, the V gene TRBV18; 9 nucleotides match TRBD2. Germline loops: CDR1 KGHSH, CDR2 LQKENI. There are 15 residues in the CDR3. The trim removed 3 bases at V and 9 bases at J, leaving 9 bases unmatched. The CDR3 loop reads CASSPDQLAGTEQFF. CDR3 DNA: TGTGCCAGCTCACCCGACCAGCTAGCGGGAACTGAGCAGTTCTTC.

The chain employs TRBV18 and TRBJ1-4; D remains unclear. The germline gives CDR1 KGHSH, CDR2 LQKENI. Trimming cost V 3 bases and J 11 bases, with 13 bases left between them. The CDR3 runs to 13 residues. CDR3 DNA sequence: TGTGCCAGCTCACCCCCGGGGATTGAGAAACTGTTTTTT. This codes for CASSPPGIEKLFF.

The V and J genes are TRBV7-8 and TRBJ1-1; possible D gene TRBD1, 6 bases. The V gene's germline CDR1 is SGHVS and CDR2 FQNEAQ. This CDR3 region has 17 residues. The V and J ends lost 1 base and 4 bases respectively, with 19 bases between them. This CDR3 reads CASSLDRVKAKGTEAFF. The CDR3 DNA reads as TGTGCCAGCAGCTTAGACAGGGTCAAGGCGAAGGGCACTGAAGCTTTCTTT. Based on the CDR3 plus reference TRBV7-8 and TRBJ1-1, the full variable domain is GAGVSQSPRYKVAKRGQDVALRCDPISGHVSLFWYQQALGQGPEFLTYFQNEAQLDKSGLPSDRFFAERPEGSVSTLKIQRTQQEDSAVYLCASSLDRVKAKGTEAFFGQGTRLTVV.

This chain links TRBV4-1 with TRBJ2-1; 10 nucleotides agree with TRBD2. V dropped 5 bases and J dropped 4; count of bases not matched to a gene: 5. This CDR3 spans 15 amino acids. The germline gives CDR1 MGHRA, CDR2 YSYEKL. The CDR3 region has the DNA TGCGCCAGCAGCTCACTAGCGGGGACATACAATGAGCAGTTCTTC. Translated, it gives CASSSLAGTYNEQFF.

This clone was seen only a few times. The rearrangement joins TRBV19 to TRBJ1-1, with D possibly being TRBD1 (6 bases). This CDR3 has 13 residues. Germline-derived CDR1 and CDR2 are LNHDA and SQIVND (reference sequence). Trimming cost V 6 bases and J 1 base, with 9 bases left between them. In DNA form, the CDR3 reads TGTGCCAGTAGACAGGGCAGGAACACTGAAGCTTTCTTT. Protein product: CASRQGRNTEAFF.

The chain uses TRBV11-3 and TRBJ2-3; no reliable D call. The germline CDR1 and CDR2 sequences are SGHNT and YENEEA. The germline V and J ends were trimmed by 5 bases and 0 bases, with 6 bases remaining between them. The CDR3 is made up of 13 amino acids. The CDR3 DNA follows: TGTGCCAGCAGCCCCGGTAGCACAGATACGCAGTATTTT. Protein: CASSPGSTDTQYF.

The gene calls are TRBV28 and TRBJ2-3, with 12 bases that match TRBD2. The V segment lost 0 bases and the J segment 6 bases; nucleotides outside the gene matches: 19. The CDR3 has 21 amino acids. Germline V gene sequence: CDR1 MDHEN, CDR2 SYDVKM. CDR3 in DNA: TGTGCCAGCAGTTTATGGGTCGCTCCTGCTCCGCTAGCGGGAGGGATGGATACGCAGTATTTT. Amino acids: CASSLWVAPAPLAGGMDTQYF.

The V and J genes are TRBV2 and TRBJ2-1; maybe TRBD2 (7 bases). Germline V gene data show CDR1 as SNHLY and CDR2 as FYNNEI. The length of the CDR3 is 14 residues. Trimming stripped 7 bases from V and 1 base from J, with 11 bases between. CDR3 residues: CASKGGGSYNEQFF. CDR3 bases: TGTGCCAGCAAAGGGGGGGGGTCCTACAATGAGCAGTTCTTC.

The J gene is TRBJ2-7, the V gene TRBV20-1; 10 bases align to TRBD2. The assigned J gene may be wrong: the sequence end matches TRBJ2-1 better. This CDR3 contains 14 residues. Germline V gene data show CDR1 as DFQATT and CDR2 as SNEGSKA (reference sequence). This chain's CDR3 is CSASSGGNYNEQFF. For the CDR3, the DNA is TGCAGTGCTAGTAGCGGGGGGAACTACAATGAGCAGTTCTTC.

The rearrangement links TRBV6-5 to TRBJ1-2; TRBD1 is a possible D gene (6 bases). Germline loops: CDR1 MNHEY, CDR2 SVGAGI. Trimming removed 2 bases from V and 3 bases from J, with 16 bases in between. This CDR3 is built from 16 residues. The CDR3 DNA reads as TGTGCCAGCAGTTACGGAGCCACGGGGGGCGACTATGGCTACACCTTC. Its protein product is CASSYGATGGDYGYTF.

This clone was counted a single time. The CDR3 coding sequence is TGTGCCAGCAGCTTAGCCCTAGGGACAGGCGCGAACACCGGGGAGCTGTTTTTT. It codes for CASSLALGTGANTGELFF. This chain joins TRBV7-9 and TRBJ2-2; 8 positions match TRBD1. The CDR3 is made up of 18 amino acids. Germline V lookup: CDR1 SEHNR, CDR2 FQNEAQ (reference sequence). J gave up 0 bases and V 0 bases, and 6 bases lay outside the gene matches.

The chain joins TRBV9 to TRBJ2-1; TRBD2 is a possible D gene (6 bases). The CDR3 is 16 amino acids. Germline V lookup: CDR1 SGDLS, CDR2 YYNGEE. The V and J ends lost 4 bases and 0 bases respectively, with 14 bases between them. CDR3 nucleotide sequence: TGTGCCAGCAGCTCCAGCGGGTCCAGCTCCTACAATGAGCAGTTCTTC. Its translation is CASSSSGSSSYNEQFF. Together with reference TRBV9 and TRBJ2-1, the CDR3 gives the full variable domain: DSGVTQTPKHLITATGQRVTLRCSPRSGDLSVYWYQQSLDQGLQFLIQYYNGEERAKGNILERFSAQQFPDLHSELNLSSLELGDSALYFCASSSSGSSSYNEQFFGPGTRLTVL.

The chain employs TRBV18 and TRBJ1-2; D uncertain. There are 16 residues in the CDR3. Germline V CDR1 and CDR2: KGHSH, LQKENI. Deletions cut 3 bases from V and 0 bases from J, with 14 bases between. CDR3 protein: CASSPQNPDANYGYTF. In DNA form, the CDR3 reads TGTGCCAGCTCACCTCAAAATCCAGATGCTAACTATGGCTACACCTTC.

The J gene is TRBJ1-1, the V gene TRBV28; perhaps TRBD1 as D (6 bases). Trimming left V 8 bases short and J 3 bases short, with 10 bases between. This CDR3 is built from 12 residues. Germline CDR1 is MDHEN and CDR2 is SYDVKM. CDR3 sequence (DNA): TGTGCCAGCGAAGACAGGTACACTGAAGCTTTCTTT. It specifies CASEDRYTEAFF. Filled out from reference TRBV28 and TRBJ1-1, the complete variable domain reads DVKVTQSSRYLVKRTGEKVFLECVQDMDHENMFWYRQDPGLGLRLIYFSYDVKMKEKGDIPEGYSVSREKKERFSLILESASTNQTSMYLCASEDRYTEAFFGQGTRLTVV.

The chain couples TRBV19 to TRBJ1-5; D might be TRBD1 (5 bases). Germline V gene data show CDR1 as LNHDA and CDR2 as SQIVND (reference sequence). CDR3 length equals 14 residues. V lost 7 bases and J 3 bases, leaving 13 bases between the germline ends. CDR3 bases: TGTGCCAGTAAAGTGGGAGGGGCCAATCAGCCCCAGCATTTT. Translating it yields CASKVGGANQPQHF.